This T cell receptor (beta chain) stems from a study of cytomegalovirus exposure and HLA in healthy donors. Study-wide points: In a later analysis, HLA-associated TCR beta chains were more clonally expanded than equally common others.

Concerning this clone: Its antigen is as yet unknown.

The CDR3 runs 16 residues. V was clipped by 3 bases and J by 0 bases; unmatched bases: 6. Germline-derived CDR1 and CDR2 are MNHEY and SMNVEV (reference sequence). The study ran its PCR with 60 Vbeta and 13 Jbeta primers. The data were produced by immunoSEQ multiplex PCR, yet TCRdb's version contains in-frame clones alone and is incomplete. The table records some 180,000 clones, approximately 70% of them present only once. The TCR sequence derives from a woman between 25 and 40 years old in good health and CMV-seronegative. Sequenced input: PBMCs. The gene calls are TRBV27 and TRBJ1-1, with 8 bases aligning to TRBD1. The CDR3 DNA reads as TGTGCCAGCAGTTTTGGGACAGGTAGGGTGAACACTGAAGCTTTCTTT. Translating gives CASSFGTGRVNTEAFF.